Listed below are T cell receptor beta chains from one sample, sequenced in a study of tumor-infiltrating lymphocytes in primary liver carcinoma. TCRdb re-called the multiplex PCR reads with MiXCR, one entry per CDR3 protein. The sample contains 300,000 to 400,000 distinct CDR3 sequences, around 60% of which appear only once. Sequenced input: peripheral blood. These receptors all come from a man aged 35-49 years with primary liver carcinoma and hepatitis B virus infection. CDR3s include the opening cysteine and the closing phenylalanine or tryptophan. Fields, in order: V gene, D gene, clone size, J gene, CDR3 DNA, CDR3 protein. The D gene is left open where the match is weak. Size values are once, few and many counts, or a class for expanded clones, and some rows have none.

V gene: TRBV6-5; D gene: .; clone size: many; J gene: TRBJ2-7; CDR3 DNA: TGTGCCAGCATGGGAAGAGGGGAAGGGTACGAGCAGTACTTC; CDR3 protein: CASMGRGEGYEQYF
V gene: TRBV11-2; D gene: .; clone size: .; J gene: TRBJ2-5; CDR3 DNA: TGTGCCAGCAGCTTGGGCGACCTCCAAGAGACCCAGCACTTC; CDR3 protein: CASSLGDLQETQHF
V gene: TRBV28; D gene: .; clone size: .; J gene: TRBJ2-3; CDR3 DNA: TGTGCCAGTTCGGGAACTAGGGGGACTGGCACAGATATGCAGTATTTT; CDR3 protein: CASSGTRGTGTDMQYF
V gene: TRBV5-6; D gene: .; clone size: .; J gene: TRBJ1-2; CDR3 DNA: TGTGCCAGCAGCTTGGCGCAGCCCTATTGCTACATCTTC; CDR3 protein: CASSLAQPYCYIF
V gene: TRBV28; D gene: .; clone size: few; J gene: TRBJ2-2; CDR3 DNA: TGTGCCAGCACTAATGGAGGGCCGAGAACCGGGGAGCTGTTTTTT; CDR3 protein: CASTNGGPRTGELFF
V gene: TRBV2; D gene: .; clone size: .; J gene: TRBJ2-7; CDR3 DNA: TGTGCCAGCAGCGATACCTGGTACGAGCAGCACTTC; CDR3 protein: CASSDTWYEQHF
V gene: TRBV11-2; D gene: .; clone size: few; J gene: TRBJ2-1; CDR3 DNA: TGTGCCAGCTCCTTGGGGGCAGGTGAGCAGTTCTTC; CDR3 protein: CASSLGAGEQFF
V gene: TRBV11-1; D gene: .; clone size: .; J gene: TRBJ2-7; CDR3 DNA: TGTGCCAGCAGCTTGATTCAGGCATCCTACGAGCAGTACTTC; CDR3 protein: CASSLIQASYEQYF
V gene: TRBV7-9; D gene: .; clone size: .; J gene: TRBJ2-2; CDR3 DNA: TGTGCCAGCAGCTTAGAGGGGAGCACCGGGGAGCTGTTTTTT; CDR3 protein: CASSLEGSTGELFF
V gene: TRBV6-1; D gene: TRBD2; clone size: .; J gene: TRBJ2-5; CDR3 DNA: TGTGCCAGCGGTGAAACTAGCGGACAAGAGTCCCAGTACTTC; CDR3 protein: CASGETSGQESQYF
V gene: TRBV6-5; D gene: TRBD2; clone size: many; J gene: TRBJ2-1; CDR3 DNA: TGTGCCAGCAGTCACGGGGGACTAGCGGGAGGGGGGGCCTCCTACAATGAGCAGTTCTTC; CDR3 protein: CASSHGGLAGGGASYNEQFF
V gene: TRBV5-4; D gene: TRBD2; clone size: .; J gene: TRBJ2-7; CDR3 DNA: TGTGCCAGCAGCTCAGGACTAGCAGAGTACGAGCAGTACTTC; CDR3 protein: CASSSGLAEYEQYF
V gene: TRBV11-2; D gene: .; clone size: .; J gene: TRBJ2-1; CDR3 DNA: TGTGCCAGCAGCCTATTACTATCAGGAGTGGGAAATGAGCAGTTCTTC; CDR3 protein: CASSLLLSGVGNEQFF
V gene: TRBV7-8; D gene: .; clone size: .; J gene: TRBJ2-1; CDR3 DNA: TGTGCCAGCAGCTTAGGTAGCAGGAGGGCCTATGAGCAGTTCTTC; CDR3 protein: CASSLGSRRAYEQFF
V gene: TRBV11-2; D gene: .; clone size: .; J gene: TRBJ2-5; CDR3 DNA: TGTGCCAGCAGGTCCACAGGGCTGGGAGAGACCCAGTACTTC; CDR3 protein: CASRSTGLGETQYF
V gene: TRBV11-2; D gene: TRBD2; clone size: many; J gene: TRBJ2-7; CDR3 DNA: TGTGCCAGCAGCTTAGAGTTCGGGGGGTACGAGCAGTACTTC; CDR3 protein: CASSLEFGGYEQYF
V gene: TRBV11-3; D gene: .; clone size: .; J gene: TRBJ2-3; CDR3 DNA: TGTGACTGCAGCTTAGAAGGGACCTTTCCAGATACGCAGTATTTT; CDR3 protein: CDCSLEGTFPDTQYF
V gene: TRBV14; D gene: .; clone size: .; J gene: TRBJ2-1; CDR3 DNA: TGTGCCAGCAGCCAGGGGGTTGTGAGCAATGAGCAGTTGTTC; CDR3 protein: CASSQGVVSNEQLF
V gene: TRBV28; D gene: .; clone size: many; J gene: TRBJ2-1; CDR3 DNA: TGTGCCAGCAGTTTTTCCAGGGGGGGGGATGAGCAGTTCTTC; CDR3 protein: CASSFSRGGDEQFF
V gene: TRBV10-3; D gene: TRBD2; clone size: many; J gene: TRBJ2-2; CDR3 DNA: TGTGCCATCAGTGTAACAGGGACTAGCGGGATACAGACCGGGGAGCTGTTTTTT; CDR3 protein: CAISVTGTSGIQTGELFF
V gene: TRBV4-1; D gene: .; clone size: once; J gene: TRBJ1-1; CDR3 DNA: TGCGCCAACAGCTATCAACAGGGAATGAACACTGAAGCTTTCTTT; CDR3 protein: CANSYQQGMNTEAFF
V gene: TRBV11-2; D gene: .; clone size: .; J gene: TRBJ2-7; CDR3 DNA: TGTGCCAACAGCCCCCAGGTGTGGGGCTACGAGCAGTACTTC; CDR3 protein: CANSPQVWGYEQYF
V gene: TRBV4-3; D gene: .; clone size: many; J gene: TRBJ2-1; CDR3 DNA: TGCGCCAGCAGCCAAGGACACCGGGGATCCTATGAGCAGTTCTTC; CDR3 protein: CASSQGHRGSYEQFF
V gene: TRBV28; D gene: TRBD1; clone size: once; J gene: TRBJ2-7; CDR3 DNA: TGTGCCAGTCGTACGGGACAGGTCAACTACGAGCAGTACTTC; CDR3 protein: CASRTGQVNYEQYF
V gene: TRBV11-2; D gene: .; clone size: few; J gene: TRBJ2-1; CDR3 DNA: TGTGCGAGCAGCTTTTGGTACAGGCAAAGTGAGCAGTTCTTC; CDR3 protein: CASSFWYRQSEQFF
V gene: TRBV7-9; D gene: TRBD2; clone size: few; J gene: TRBJ2-3; CDR3 DNA: TGTGCCAGCAGCACCCGGCGACTAGCGGGAGACGGGGCAGATACGCAGTATTTT; CDR3 protein: CASSTRRLAGDGADTQYF
V gene: TRBV10-3; D gene: TRBD1; clone size: .; J gene: TRBJ2-6; CDR3 DNA: TGTGCCATCAGTGATATAGGGGGCAATTCTGGGGCCAACGTCCTGACTTTC; CDR3 protein: CAISDIGGNSGANVLTF
V gene: TRBV11-2; D gene: .; clone size: .; J gene: TRBJ1-5; CDR3 DNA: TGTGCCAGCAGCAGAGACAGGAGCAATCAGCCCCGACATTTT; CDR3 protein: CASSRDRSNQPRHF
V gene: TRBV20-1; D gene: .; clone size: .; J gene: TRBJ2-7; CDR3 DNA: TGCAGCTTGGTAGCGGAAAAGTACGAGCAGTACTTC; CDR3 protein: CSLVAEKYEQYF
V gene: TRBV10-1; D gene: .; clone size: few; J gene: TRBJ2-1; CDR3 DNA: TGCGCCAGCAGTGGAGGGTCTGACTACAACAATGAGCAGTTCTTC; CDR3 protein: CASSGGSDYNNEQFF
V gene: TRBV5-1; D gene: .; clone size: once; J gene: TRBJ2-6; CDR3 DNA: TGCGCCAGCAGCTTGGGACAGGTTCCCTCTGGGGCCAACGTCCTGACTTTC; CDR3 protein: CASSLGQVPSGANVLTF
V gene: TRBV4-1; D gene: .; clone size: many; J gene: TRBJ2-1; CDR3 DNA: TGCGCCAGCAGCCAAGATGAGGCGAACAGAGGGTACAATGAGCAGTTCTTC; CDR3 protein: CASSQDEANRGYNEQFF